This T cell receptor beta chain was sequenced for a study of blood T cell repertoires in COVID-19. Overall study context: Sites in the United States, Italy and Spain provided acute and convalescent COVID-19 samples. Sample material is recorded as cDNA or gDNA derived from T cells, B-cell-depleted T cells, or PBMCs.

Comments on this clone: The identical CDR3 is also encoded by other nucleotide sequences in the sample.

In the original workflow: Estimation of nucleated cell counts relied on the amplification of reference gene primers. Profiling relied on immunoSEQ multiplex PCR, and the TCRdb table lists in-frame clones only, not all of them. For V, J and clone size, that table is used; D and trimming come from the DNA. The table shows roughly 250,000 clones, with 80% to 90% occurring only once. Per germline, CDR1 ENHRY and CDR2 SYGVKD. The CDR3 is 13 amino acids. V was trimmed by 4 bases and J by 1 base, leaving 7 bases between them. The V call is TRBV10-3, the J call TRBJ1-1; possibly TRBD1 for D (5 bases). The sequenced sample was peripheral blood. This receptor was identified in a woman aged 40 to 55 with acute or convalescent COVID-19. The CDR3 DNA sequence: TGTGCCATCAGTGGCACAGGGAACACTGAAGCTTTCTTT. This sequence encodes CAISGTGNTEAFF.